These T cell receptor beta chains were read from a single sample in a study of blood T cell repertoires in COVID-19. The repertoire was sequenced with immunoSEQ multiplex PCR; TCRdb's copy has only in-frame clones and lacks some. The sample has some 250,000 clones; around four fifths are singletons. Sequencing was carried out using peripheral blood. Receptors were obtained from a man between 40 and 49 years old with acute or convalescent COVID-19. CDR3s include the opening cysteine and the closing phenylalanine or tryptophan. Clone size, where shown, is once, few, many, or a class for clones that have expanded.

V,J,size,CDR3
TRBV19,TRBJ2-3,.,CASSVSGSADTQYF
TRBV3-1/TRBV3-2,TRBJ2-6,.,CASSQVSSSGANVLTF
TRBV7-2,TRBJ1-1,.,CASGTTPDTEAFF
TRBV19,TRBJ2-3,.,CASKSTPRGRAEQYF
TRBV6-5,TRBJ1-1,.,CATRQGAMNTEAFF
TRBV6-1,TRBJ2-7,once,CASSERWDRGGEQYF
TRBV6-6,TRBJ2-7,.,CASSYSMGGGMDEQYF
TRBV19,TRBJ2-1,.,CASSIGRTRGNEQFF
TRBV4-2,TRBJ2-3,.,CASSQNTGTSGNTDTQYF
TRBV6-5,TRBJ1-1,.,CASSWQENTEAFF
TRBV4-1,TRBJ2-2,.,CASSHSGSGEPGELFF
TRBV6-5,TRBJ1-2,.,CASSTWTGRVSGYTF
TRBV3-1/TRBV3-2,TRBJ2-7,.,CASSQGIAGIPYEQYF
TRBV19,TRBJ1-5,.,CASSNRQGVQPQHF
TRBV29-1,TRBJ2-1,.,CSVDRVYNEQFF
TRBV7-2,TRBJ2-3,once,CASSPRQGTDTQYF
TRBV20-1,TRBJ2-7,.,CSASGSGEGEGQYF
TRBV18,TRBJ1-2,.,CASSLPGQGRGYTF
TRBV28,TRBJ2-7,.,CASSLDGHSYEQYF
TRBV30,TRBJ2-7,.,CAWSNFQTGGAYEQYF
TRBV5-4,TRBJ2-7,.,CASSLSLGSLGGEQYF
TRBV27,TRBJ1-1,.,CASSLLGLSEAFF
TRBV11-2,TRBJ2-7,.,CASSIQVNEQYF
TRBV5-1,TRBJ2-7,once,CASSRRAGEGHEQYF
TRBV13,TRBJ2-5,.,CASSGGTEETQYF
TRBV6-5,TRBJ2-2,once,CASTRGGQAGELFF
TRBV29-1,TRBJ1-3,.,CSVGGTGSNTIYF
TRBV5-4,TRBJ1-2,.,CASSLADRGIYGYTF
TRBV30,TRBJ1-2,.,CAWSAGYGYTF
TRBV6-1,TRBJ1-1,.,CASSDWQEAFF
TRBV7-2,TRBJ1-5,.,CASSPRQGAGQPQHF
TRBV7-8,TRBJ2-7,.,CASSLLGVSDEQYF
TRBV11-2,TRBJ2-7,.,CASSPPNGGYEQYF
TRBV5-1,TRBJ1-2,.,CASSIGQGAGYTF
TRBV12-5,TRBJ2-5,.,CASGRTGTLQETQYF
TRBV4-1,TRBJ1-5,.,CASSKGTGSAQPQHF
TRBV11-2,TRBJ2-3,.,CASSRTSGGGPDTQYF
TRBV19,TRBJ2-1,.,CASRGLAVGDEQFF
TRBV6-5,TRBJ1-1,.,CASSRQGATEAFF
TRBV4-1,TRBJ2-2,.,CASSWTGGDTGELFF
TRBV5-1,TRBJ1-6,.,CASSRPSQGGRDSPLHF
TRBV19,TRBJ1-6,.,CASSIAKRGGLPSYNSPLHF
TRBV30,TRBJ2-2,.,CAWSVRGGGTNTGELFF
TRBV11-2,TRBJ2-3,.,CASSRTSGTGSDTQYF
TRBV11-3,TRBJ2-1,.,CASSLAGQTYNEQFF
TRBV9,TRBJ2-1,.,CASSVAVSLRQYNEQFF
TRBV30,TRBJ1-5,.,CAWSASGVMGNQPQHF
TRBV7-2,TRBJ2-1,.,CASSLRQDHFNEQFF
TRBV6-4,TRBJ2-1,few,CASASGTSGYNEQFF
TRBV2,TRBJ1-5,.,CASRGLLNQPQHF
TRBV19,TRBJ2-7,.,CASSITTSGTYEQYF
TRBV4-1,TRBJ2-7,.,CASRPEAMDRSYEQYF
TRBV30,TRBJ1-4,few,CACNRVSNEKLFF
TRBV10-3,TRBJ2-2,many,CATGQGNTGELFF
TRBV19,TRBJ1-4,.,CASSLRDRPEKLFF